Sequencing of this T cell receptor beta chain was carried out in a study of OX40 agonist ivuxolimab in advanced cancers. The germline V and J ends were trimmed by 1 base and 0 bases, with 7 bases remaining between them. Germline V lookup: CDR1 MDHEN, CDR2 SYDVKM. The CDR3 covers 14 residues. The repertoire was sequenced with immunoSEQ multiplex PCR; TCRdb's copy has only in-frame clones and lacks some. The table shows 50,000 to 70,000 clones, with more than 80% occurring only once. Patients who had autoimmune disease history or got systemic immunosuppression were left out. This chain connects TRBV28 to TRBJ2-7, with D maybe TRBD1 (5 bases). The clonotype was recovered from an adult with an advanced solid tumor such as melanoma, head and neck, liver or kidney cancer. The starting material was CD4+ or CD8+ T cells sorted from blood, obtained in a trial of the OX40 agonist ivuxolimab. CDR3 in amino acids: CASSLFQGSYEQYF. The CDR3 region has the DNA TGTGCCAGCAGTTTATTTCAGGGCTCCTACGAGCAGTACTTC. Full variable domain (rest looked up from reference TRBV28 and TRBJ2-7): DVKVTQSSRYLVKRTGEKVFLECVQDMDHENMFWYRQDPGLGLRLIYFSYDVKMKEKGDIPEGYSVSREKKERFSLILESASTNQTSMYLCASSLFQGSYEQYFGPGTRLTVT.